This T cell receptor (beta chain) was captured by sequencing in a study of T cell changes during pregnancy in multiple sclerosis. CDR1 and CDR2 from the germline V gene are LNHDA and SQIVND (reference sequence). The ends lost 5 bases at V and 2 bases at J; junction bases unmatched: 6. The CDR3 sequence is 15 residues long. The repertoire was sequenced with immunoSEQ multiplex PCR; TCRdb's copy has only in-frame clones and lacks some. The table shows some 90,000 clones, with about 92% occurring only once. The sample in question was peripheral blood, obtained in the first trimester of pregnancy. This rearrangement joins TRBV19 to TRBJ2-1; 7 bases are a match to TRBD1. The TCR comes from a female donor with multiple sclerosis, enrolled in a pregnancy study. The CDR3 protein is CASSATGIAYNEQFF. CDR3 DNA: TGTGCCAGTAGTGCGACAGGGATAGCCTACAATGAGCAGTTCTTC.